This is a list of T cell receptor beta chains from one sample in a study of identical twins. Each CDR3 protein is one row after TCRdb ran MiXCR on the 5' RACE reads. The profile shows roughly 690,000 distinct CDR3 sequences, 6% to 6.5% of them singletons. The sample comprised naive T cells sorted from blood. These receptors were taken from a man between 18 and 29 years old in good health. Each CDR3 is given with its conserved first and last residue. Each record gives: D gene, J gene, CDR3 length, V gene, clone size, CDR3 protein, CDR3 DNA. A D gene is named only where the DNA matches it firmly. Only some rows state a clone size, as once, few, many or a class for expanded clones.

>.|TRBJ2-7|15|TRBV18|many
CASSPTASSSYEQYF
TGTGCCAGCTCCCCGACAGCTTCTAGCTCCTACGAGCAGTACTTC
>TRBD2|TRBJ2-1|15|TRBV30|few
CAWTGLAGLYNEQFF
TGTGCCTGGACCGGACTAGCGGGACTATACAATGAGCAGTTCTTC
>TRBD2|TRBJ2-5|16|TRBV20-1|few
CSASGGLAGFQETQYF
TGCAGTGCTAGTGGGGGACTAGCGGGCTTCCAAGAGACCCAGTACTTC
>.|TRBJ2-5|14|TRBV25-1|many
CASSEVGSVETQYF
TGTGCCAGCAGTGAAGTGGGGTCGGTCGAGACCCAGTACTTC
>TRBD1|TRBJ1-4|15|TRBV4-3|many
CASSPTGGIHEKLFF
TGCGCCAGCAGCCCGACAGGGGGAATTCACGAAAAACTGTTTTTT
>.|TRBJ2-3|13|TRBV18|.
CASSRTLGDAQYF
TGTGCCAGCTCCCGTACCCTAGGGGATGCGCAGTATTTT
>.|TRBJ2-4|15|TRBV10-3|few
CAISEQTVAKNIQYF
TGTGCCATCAGTGAACAGACAGTAGCCAAAAACATTCAGTACTTC
>.|TRBJ2-7|14|TRBV6-5|.
CASSYPGNSYEQYF
TGTGCCAGCAGTTACCCGGGAAACTCCTACGAGCAGTACTTC
>.|TRBJ1-1|14|TRBV29-1|many
CSVEFGEMNTEAFF
TGCAGCGTTGAATTCGGGGAAATGAACACTGAAGCTTTCTTT
>TRBD2|TRBJ2-7|14|TRBV20-1|few
CSASVLAGGHEQYF
TGCAGTGCTAGTGTCCTAGCGGGAGGGCACGAGCAGTACTTC
>.|TRBJ1-3|15|TRBV5-1|many
CASSLQGGSGNTIYF
TGCGCCAGCAGCTTGCAAGGGGGCTCTGGAAACACCATATATTTT
>TRBD1|TRBJ1-2|15|TRBV10-1|many
CASSESRDRERGYTF
TGCGCCAGCAGTGAGTCTCGGGACAGGGAAAGGGGCTACACCTTC
>.|TRBJ2-5|14|TRBV27|.
CASSFWGLQETQYF
TGTGCCAGCAGTTTTTGGGGACTCCAAGAGACCCAGTACTTC
>TRBD1|TRBJ2-1|16|TRBV15|many
CATSPPPGQNYNEQFF
TGTGCCACCAGCCCGCCGCCGGGACAGAATTACAATGAGCAGTTCTTC
>.|TRBJ2-1|17|TRBV7-9|once
CASSMKGGTWSLNEQFF
TGTGCCAGCAGCATGAAAGGGGGGACGTGGTCCCTCAATGAGCAGTTCTTC